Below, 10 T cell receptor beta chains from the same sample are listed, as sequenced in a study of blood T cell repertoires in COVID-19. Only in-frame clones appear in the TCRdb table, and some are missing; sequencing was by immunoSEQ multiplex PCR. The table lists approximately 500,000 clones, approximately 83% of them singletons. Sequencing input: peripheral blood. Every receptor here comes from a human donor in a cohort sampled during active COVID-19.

CDR3 in DNA: TGTGCCAGCGGGCTTCAATTGAACACTGAAGCTTTCTTT. It is translated as CASGLQLNTEAFF. The chain carries TRBV9 and TRBJ1-1, with D hard to call. V was cut by 7 bases and J by 0 bases, with 10 bases left in between. This CDR3 is 13 amino acids long. Germline V gene lookup returns CDR1 SGDLS and CDR2 YYNGEE.

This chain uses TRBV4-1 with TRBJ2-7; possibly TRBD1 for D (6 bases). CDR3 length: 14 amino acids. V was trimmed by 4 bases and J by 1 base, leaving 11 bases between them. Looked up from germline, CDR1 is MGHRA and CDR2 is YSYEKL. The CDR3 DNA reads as TGCGCCAGCAGCCCAAGGACAGATTCCTACGAGCAGTACTTC. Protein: CASSPRTDSYEQYF.

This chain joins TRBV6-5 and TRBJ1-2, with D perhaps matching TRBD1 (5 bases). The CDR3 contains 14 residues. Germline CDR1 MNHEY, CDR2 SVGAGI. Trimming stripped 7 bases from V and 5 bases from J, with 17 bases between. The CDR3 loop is CASTGAGNRYGYTF. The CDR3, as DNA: TGTGCCAGCACTGGGGCAGGGAATCGATATGGCTACACCTTC.

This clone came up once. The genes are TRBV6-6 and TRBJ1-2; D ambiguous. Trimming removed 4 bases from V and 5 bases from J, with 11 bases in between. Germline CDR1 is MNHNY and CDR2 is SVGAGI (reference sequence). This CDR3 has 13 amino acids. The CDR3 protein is CASSFSPVYGYTF. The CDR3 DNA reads TGTGCCAGCAGTTTCTCCCCTGTATATGGCTACACCTTC.

Written as DNA, the CDR3 is TGTGCCAGCTCACGTGCCCGGGACAGGGTTGAGACCCAGTACTTC. Amino acid sequence: CASSRARDRVETQYF. The chain carries TRBV18 and TRBJ2-5; 9 nucleotides line up with TRBD1. In germline, CDR1 is KGHSH, CDR2 LQKENI. The V gene end was trimmed by 4 bases and the J gene end by 5 bases; junction bases not matched to a gene: 8. The CDR3 runs 15 residues.

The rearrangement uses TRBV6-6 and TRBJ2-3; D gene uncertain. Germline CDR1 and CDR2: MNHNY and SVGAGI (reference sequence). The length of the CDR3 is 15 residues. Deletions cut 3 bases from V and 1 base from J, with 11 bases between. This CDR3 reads CASSYKTFGTDTQYF. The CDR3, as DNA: TGTGCCAGCAGTTATAAGACATTCGGCACAGATACGCAGTATTTT.

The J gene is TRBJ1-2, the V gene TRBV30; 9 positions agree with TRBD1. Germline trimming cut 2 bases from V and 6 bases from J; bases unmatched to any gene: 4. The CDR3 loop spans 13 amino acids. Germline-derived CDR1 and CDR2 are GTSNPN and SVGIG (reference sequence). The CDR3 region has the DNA TGTGCCTGGAGTCCGGACAGGGGAGATGGCTACACCTTC. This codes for CAWSPDRGDGYTF.

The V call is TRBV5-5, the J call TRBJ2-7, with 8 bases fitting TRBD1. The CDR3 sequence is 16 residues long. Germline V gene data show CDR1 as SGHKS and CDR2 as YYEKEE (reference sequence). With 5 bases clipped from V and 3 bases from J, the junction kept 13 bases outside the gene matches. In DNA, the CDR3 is TGTGCCAGCAGACTAACCCCGGGACAGGCTCTCTACGAGCAGTACTTC. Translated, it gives CASRLTPGQALYEQYF.

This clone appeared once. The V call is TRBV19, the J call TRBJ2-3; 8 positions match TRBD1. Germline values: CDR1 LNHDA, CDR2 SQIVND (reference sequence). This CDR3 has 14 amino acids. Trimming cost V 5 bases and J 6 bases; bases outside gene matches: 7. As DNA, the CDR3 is TGTGCCAGTAGTCTAGGACAGGGCCTGGATACGCAGTATTTT. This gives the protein CASSLGQGLDTQYF.

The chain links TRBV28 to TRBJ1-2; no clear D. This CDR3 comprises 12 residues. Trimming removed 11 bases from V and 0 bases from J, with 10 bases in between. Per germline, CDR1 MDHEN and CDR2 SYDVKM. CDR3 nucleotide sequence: TGTGCCGCCTCCGGGACTAACTATGGCTACACCTTC. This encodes CAASGTNYGYTF.